Shown below are 5 T cell receptor beta chains from a single sample sequenced in a study of T-cell memory formation after mild COVID-19. TCRdb reprocessed the 5' RACE reads via MiXCR and lists one record per CDR3 protein. The repertoire consists of roughly 550,000 distinct CDR3 sequences, with around 21% occurring once and the leading ten covering 9.5% to 15%. Sequenced: PBMCs or a T cell subset sorted from them (not recorded which). The receptor source for this set is an adult woman who had mild COVID-19 (a few samples of this study predate the infection). Cell type and time point are not known.

This clonotype has ten or more counts. This rearrangement joins TRBV7-9 to TRBJ2-3, with a possible D match to TRBD2 (5 bases). Germline-derived CDR1 and CDR2 are SEHNR and FQNEAQ (reference sequence). The CDR3 is made up of 16 amino acids. V lost 2 bases, J lost 2 bases, and 14 bases lay in between. In nucleotides, the CDR3 is TGTGCCAGCAGCTTACGACCGGGAATAGACACAGATACGCAGTATTTT. Encoded protein: CASSLRPGIDTDTQYF.

This chain connects TRBV7-8 to TRBJ2-7; D is perhaps TRBD2 (6 bases). Trimming removed 1 base from V and 3 bases from J, with 16 bases in between. This CDR3 comprises 16 residues. Germline values: CDR1 SGHVS, CDR2 FQNEAQ. DNA of the CDR3: TGTGCCAGCAGCTTAGGGGGTGCGGTCGGGGGCTACGAGCAGTACTTC. Its protein product is CASSLGGAVGGYEQYF.

The rearrangement joins TRBV11-1 to TRBJ2-7; possible D gene TRBD2, 6 bases. CDR3 length equals 15 residues. Germline CDR1 reads SGHAT; CDR2 reads FQDESV (reference sequence). V was pared by 11 bases and J by 0 bases, with 20 bases between. The CDR3, as DNA: TGTGCCTCAAGCTTAGGGGACTCGACCTCCTACGAGCAGTACTTC. Protein sequence: CASSLGDSTSYEQYF.

V gene TRBV20-1 combines with J gene TRBJ2-1, with TRBD1 matching over 7 bases. This CDR3 comprises 13 residues. The V segment lost 4 bases and the J segment 5 bases; nucleotides outside the gene matches: 5. Germline V gene sequence: CDR1 DFQATT, CDR2 SNEGSKA (reference sequence). CDR3 coding DNA: TGCAGTGCTACCCGGGACAGCCACAATGAGCAGTTCTTC. The encoded protein is CSATRDSHNEQFF.

This clonotype was seen a handful of times. The genes are TRBV12-3 or TRBV12-4 and TRBJ2-2; no definite D call. The CDR3 sequence is 14 residues long. V shed 7 bases and J shed 4 bases, with 13 bases lying between them. The CDR3 nucleotides are TGTGCCAGCACCCCAGTACACAGCACCGGGGAGCTGTTTTTT. Translation gives CASTPVHSTGELFF.